This T cell receptor beta chain was identified in a study of blood T cells in healthy people across ages. On the study more broadly: Capture via template switching afforded approximately one barcoded beta molecule per two T cells. Overall study results and limits: While age rose, TCR beta diversity per million T cells dropped in a roughly linear way.

V lost 7 bases to trimming and J lost 4 bases, with 13 bases between them. The length of the CDR3 is 14 residues. Germline values: CDR1 MDHEN, CDR2 SYDVKM. Details on this clonotype: Its antigen is undetermined.

They isolated at least 7 million PBMCs from each sample. Using a J-beta primer mix together with a sample-barcoded 5' primer, a second PCR was run for 7 to 11 cycles. Each cDNA molecule carried a tag from a template-switch adaptor that contained 12 random nucleotides. TCRdb itself ran the 5' RACE reads through MiXCR, one entry per CDR3 protein. The sample comprises roughly 1.6 million distinct CDR3 sequences, roughly 32% of which are singletons, and about 11% rests with the top ten. The gene calls are TRBV28 and TRBJ2-2, with a possible D match to TRBD1 (5 bases). The sequencing input was blood. This sequence was found in a woman in her thirties in good health. CDR3 sequence reads: CASTPQGFTGELFF. The CDR3 nucleotides read TGTGCCAGCACCCCGCAGGGCTTCACCGGGGAGCTGTTTTTT. Filled out from reference TRBV28 and TRBJ2-2, the complete variable domain reads DVKVTQSSRYLVKRTGEKVFLECVQDMDHENMFWYRQDPGLGLRLIYFSYDVKMKEKGDIPEGYSVSREKKERFSLILESASTNQTSMYLCASTPQGFTGELFFGEGSRLTVL.